This TCR beta chain was sequenced during a study of blood T cell repertoires in COVID-19. In the source study's methods: Counts of nucleated cells, estimated from reference gene primer amplification, were obtained. This table comes from immunoSEQ multiplex PCR, and its TCRdb copy is limited to in-frame clones, with some not included. The V and J calls and the clone size are those of that table, but D and trimming were determined from the DNA. The sample contains hundreds of thousands of clones, approximately 84% of which appear only once. This TCR derives from a woman at least 80 years old with acute or convalescent COVID-19. The sequenced sample consisted of peripheral blood.

The CDR3 nucleotides are TGCAGTGCTAGTGTAGCGGGAGGGGCCAACGTCCTGACTTTC. Translating gives CSASVAGGANVLTF. V usage is TRBV20-1 and J usage is TRBJ2-6; TRBD2 aligns across 8 bases. The CDR3 is made up of 14 amino acids. V lost 3 bases and J lost 4; bases outside the gene matches: 2. The germline CDR1 and CDR2 sequences are DFQATT and SNEGSKA (reference sequence).